The 16 T cell receptor beta chains below come from one sample, sequenced in a study of blood T cell repertoires in COVID-19. TCRdb's copy holds only in-frame clones and misses some; the assay was immunoSEQ multiplex PCR. The sample lists 150,000 to 200,000 clones, roughly 80% seen once, with approximately 2.4% in the top ten. The sequencing input was peripheral blood. The receptors were gathered from a human donor with acute or convalescent COVID-19. The donor label of this sample is uncertain.

Regarding this clone: The same CDR3 can be traced to other DNA sequences in this sample. This chain uses TRBV5-1 with TRBJ1-2; perhaps TRBD1 as D (5 bases). The V gene lost 0 bases and the J gene lost 8 bases, with 11 bases spanning the gap. The germline CDR1 and CDR2 sequences are SGHRS and YFSETQ. The CDR3 contains 13 residues. CDR3 sequence reads: CASSLGQGVGYTF. The CDR3 DNA sequence: TGCGCCAGCAGCTTGGGGCAGGGCGTCGGCTACACCTTC.

The rearrangement uses TRBV28 and TRBJ2-2, with 12 bases that match TRBD2. Trimming removed 5 bases from V and 5 bases from J; junction bases left unmatched: 3. This CDR3 spans 15 amino acids. Germline CDR1 MDHEN, CDR2 SYDVKM. The CDR3 protein is CASSPGTSGTGELFF. In DNA form, the CDR3 reads TGTGCCAGCAGTCCCGGGACTAGCGGGACCGGGGAGCTGTTTTTT. Supplemented by reference TRBV28 and TRBJ2-2, the full variable domain reads DVKVTQSSRYLVKRTGEKVFLECVQDMDHENMFWYRQDPGLGLRLIYFSYDVKMKEKGDIPEGYSVSREKKERFSLILESASTNQTSMYLCASSPGTSGTGELFFGEGSRLTVL.

The chain combines TRBV6-2 or TRBV6-3 with TRBJ2-7; weak D call: TRBD2 (7 bases). Per germline, CDR1 MNHEY and CDR2 SVGEGT. Deletions cut 6 bases from V and 5 bases from J, with 38 bases between. The CDR3 length is 21 residues. The CDR3 protein is CASSTPQGAVLSGTRINEQYF. In DNA, the CDR3 is TGTGCCAGCAGCACTCCGCAGGGTGCGGTCTTAAGCGGGACAAGAATAAACGAGCAGTACTTC.

This chain connects TRBV28 to TRBJ1-6, with 9 bases matching TRBD1. The J segment lost 0 bases and the V segment lost 6 bases, leaving 6 bases of the junction unmatched. CDR1 is MDHEN and CDR2 is SYDVKM in the germline V gene. The CDR3 is 17 residues long. CDR3 residues: CASSPGQGNSYNSPLHF. CDR3 nucleotide sequence: TGTGCCAGCAGCCCCGGACAGGGGAACTCCTATAATTCACCCCTCCACTTT. Combining the CDR3 with reference TRBV28 and TRBJ1-6 gives the whole variable domain DVKVTQSSRYLVKRTGEKVFLECVQDMDHENMFWYRQDPGLGLRLIYFSYDVKMKEKGDIPEGYSVSREKKERFSLILESASTNQTSMYLCASSPGQGNSYNSPLHFGNGTRLTVT.

The chain carries TRBV28 and TRBJ1-3, with TRBD1 as a possible D gene (5 bases). The CDR3 has 14 residues. Germline V lookup: CDR1 MDHEN, CDR2 SYDVKM. The V end lost 7 bases, the J end lost 0 bases, and 10 bases lay between the germline ends. The CDR3 sequence is CASMEGSSGNTIYF. CDR3 nucleotides: TGTGCCAGCATGGAGGGGAGCTCTGGAAACACCATATATTTT.

The chain combines TRBV29-1 with TRBJ1-1; unclear D gene. CDR3 size: 12 residues. V lost 4 bases and J lost 3, with 9 bases in between. Germline V gene data show CDR1 as SQVTM and CDR2 as ANQGSEA. CDR3 residues: CSVGREDTEAFF. CDR3 DNA sequence: TGCAGCGTTGGGCGGGAAGACACTGAAGCTTTCTTT.

V usage is TRBV30 and J usage is TRBJ2-5; D is unclear. Trimming left V 3 bases short and J 1 base short, with 9 bases between. CDR3 length: 13 amino acids. Per the germline V gene, CDR1 is GTSNPN and CDR2 is SVGIG (reference sequence). CDR3 sequence (DNA): TGTGCCTGGAGGCCCCAGATCCAAGAGACCCAGTACTTC. Translation gives CAWRPQIQETQYF.

This clone was seen a few times. The J gene is TRBJ1-3, the V gene TRBV4-1, with 9 positions matching TRBD1. The CDR3 has 14 residues. The germline CDR1 and CDR2 sequences are MGHRA and YSYEKL. Trimming took 4 bases from V and 6 from J; bases not matched to a gene: 4. Here the CDR3 DNA reads TGCGCCAGCAGCCCCTGGGACAGGGAAAACACCATATATTTT. Its translation is CASSPWDRENTIYF.

The genes are TRBV5-4 and TRBJ1-5; weak D call: TRBD1 (6 bases). V lost 0 bases and J 8 bases, leaving 9 bases between the germline ends. This CDR3 is 13 amino acids long. CDR1 SGHNT and CDR2 YYREEE come from the germline V gene (reference sequence). The CDR3 loop reads CASSLDRDKPQHF. For the CDR3, the DNA is TGTGCCAGCAGCTTGGACAGGGATAAGCCCCAGCATTTT.

This chain links TRBV27 with TRBJ2-7; D remains unclear. The CDR3 is 16 residues long. CDR1 and CDR2 from the germline V gene are MNHEY and SMNVEV (reference sequence). V lost 0 bases to trimming and J lost 2 bases, with 14 bases between them. The CDR3 DNA sequence: TGTGCCAGCAGTTTATCGAACCCTAGTCTCCCCTACGAGCAGTACTTC. It specifies CASSLSNPSLPYEQYF.

This clone was counted between two and nine times. The V gene is TRBV2, the J gene TRBJ1-2, with TRBD1 matching over 7 bases. Germline loops: CDR1 SNHLY, CDR2 FYNNEI. With V trimmed by 4 bases and J by 5 bases, 10 bases remained unmatched. CDR3 length: 15 residues. This CDR3 is CASSGGRGQRYGYTF. CDR3 DNA: TGTGCCAGCAGTGGGGGAAGGGGACAGAGATATGGCTACACCTTC.

This clone was seen a single time. The chain has TRBV5-1 and TRBJ2-4, with D tentatively TRBD1 (5 bases). The V end was cut by 0 bases, the J end by 8 bases, with 12 bases between. The CDR3 runs to 14 residues. Germline V lookup: CDR1 SGHRS, CDR2 YFSETQ. The CDR3 DNA is TGCGCCAGCAGCTTGGACAGGAAAGTAGACATTCAGTACTTC. This translates into CASSLDRKVDIQYF.

This clone was recorded only once. V and J are TRBV7-6 and TRBJ2-2; TRBD2 matches 14 bases. V lost 5 bases, J lost 4 bases, and 12 bases stayed unmatched. The CDR3 sequence is 19 residues long. Per germline, CDR1 SGHVS and CDR2 FNYEAQ. The CDR3 here is CASSPLTSGRATVTGELFF. CDR3 nucleotides: TGTGCCAGCAGCCCCCTGACTAGCGGGAGGGCCACGGTCACCGGGGAGCTGTTTTTT. The whole variable domain, remainder taken from reference TRBV7-6 and TRBJ2-2, is GAGVSQSPRYKVTKRGQDVALRCDPISGHVSLYWYRQALGQGPEFLTYFNYEAQQDKSGLPNDRFSAERPEGSISTLTIQRTEQRDSAMYRCASSPLTSGRATVTGELFFGEGSRLTVL.

The chain combines TRBV6-6 with TRBJ2-5; 8 bases map to TRBD2. This CDR3 is 16 amino acids long. CDR1 is MNHNY and CDR2 is SVGAGI in the germline V gene (reference sequence). Losses at the gene ends were 6 bases for V and 5 bases for J; bases not matched to a gene: 14. CDR3 in amino acids: CASRPTLAVLGETQYF. CDR3 DNA: TGTGCCAGCAGACCAACACTAGCGGTCCTTGGGGAGACCCAGTACTTC.

The chain carries TRBV28 and TRBJ2-7, with TRBD1 matching over 9 bases. Germline V gives CDR1 MDHEN, CDR2 SYDVKM. Losses at the gene ends were 7 bases for V and 5 bases for J; bases not matched to a gene: 15. This CDR3 has 16 amino acids. The CDR3 bases are TGTGCCAGCACCACTTGGGGGACAGGGCGGGATAACGAGCAGTACTTC. Protein: CASTTWGTGRDNEQYF. Based on the CDR3 plus reference TRBV28 and TRBJ2-7, the full variable domain is DVKVTQSSRYLVKRTGEKVFLECVQDMDHENMFWYRQDPGLGLRLIYFSYDVKMKEKGDIPEGYSVSREKKERFSLILESASTNQTSMYLCASTTWGTGRDNEQYFGPGTRLTVT.

This chain connects TRBV27 to TRBJ1-3; a weak D match, TRBD1 (6 bases). Germline CDR1 reads MNHEY; CDR2 reads SMNVEV (reference sequence). V was pared by 5 bases and J by 1 base, with 21 bases between. CDR3 length: 18 amino acids. Here the CDR3 reads CASSRAGTSFSSGNTIYF. The DNA of the CDR3 is TGTGCCAGCAGTCGAGCCGGGACATCCTTCTCGTCTGGAAACACCATATATTTT.